The present T cell receptor beta chain was sequenced within a study of T cells after yellow fever vaccination. TCRdb re-derived calls from the 5' RACE reads in MiXCR, one entry per CDR3 protein. The table records around 300,000 distinct CDR3 sequences, 10% to 15% of them present only once. The sample holds a few counts of this clonotype. The source is a man aged 25 to 40 who received the YFV17D yellow fever vaccine. The source was CD4+ T cells sorted from PBMCs, collected 45 days after the yellow fever booster vaccination.

The CDR3 reads CASSLDGAGLYEQYF. CDR3 DNA sequence: TGTGCCAGCAGCTTAGATGGGGCGGGACTCTACGAGCAGTACTTC. V gene TRBV7-2 combines with J gene TRBJ2-7; tentatively, D is TRBD2 (6 bases). This CDR3 is 15 amino acids long. V lost 1 base, J lost 3 bases, and 13 bases lay in between. The germline CDR1 and CDR2 sequences are SGHTA and FQGNSA. Full variable domain (remainder filled in from reference TRBV7-2 and TRBJ2-7): GAGVSQSPSNKVTEKGKDVELRCDPISGHTALYWYRQSLGQGLEFLIYFQGNSAPDKSGLPSDRFSAERTGGSVSTLTIQRTQQEDSAVYLCASSLDGAGLYEQYFGPGTRLTVT.